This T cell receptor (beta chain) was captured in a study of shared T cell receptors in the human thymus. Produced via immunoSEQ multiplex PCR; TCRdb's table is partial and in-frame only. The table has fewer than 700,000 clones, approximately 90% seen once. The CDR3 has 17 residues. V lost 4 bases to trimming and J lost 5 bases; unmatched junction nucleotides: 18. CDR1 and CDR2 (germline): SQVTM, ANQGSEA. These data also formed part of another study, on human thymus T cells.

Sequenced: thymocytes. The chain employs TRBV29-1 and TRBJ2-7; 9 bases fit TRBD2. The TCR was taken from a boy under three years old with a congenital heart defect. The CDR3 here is CSVVHRVGSGSTHEQYF. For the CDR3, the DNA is TGCAGCGTTGTCCACAGGGTGGGTAGCGGGAGTACCCACGAGCAGTACTTC.